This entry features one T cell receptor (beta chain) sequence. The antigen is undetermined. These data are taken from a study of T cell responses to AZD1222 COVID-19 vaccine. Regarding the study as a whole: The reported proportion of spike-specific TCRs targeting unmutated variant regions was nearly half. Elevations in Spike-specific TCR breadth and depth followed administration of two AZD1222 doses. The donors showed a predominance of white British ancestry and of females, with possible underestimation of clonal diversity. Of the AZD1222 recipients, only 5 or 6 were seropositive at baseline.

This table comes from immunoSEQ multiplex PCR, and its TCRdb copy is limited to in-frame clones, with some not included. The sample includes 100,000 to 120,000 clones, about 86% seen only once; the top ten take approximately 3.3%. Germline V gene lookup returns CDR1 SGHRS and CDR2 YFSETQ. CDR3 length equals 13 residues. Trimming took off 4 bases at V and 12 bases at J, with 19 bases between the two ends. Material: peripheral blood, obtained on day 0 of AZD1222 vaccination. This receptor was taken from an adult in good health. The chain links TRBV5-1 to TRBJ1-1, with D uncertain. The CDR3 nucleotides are TGCGCCAGCAGCGAGGAGGGTACAGTCGGATCTTTCTTT. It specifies CASSEEGTVGSFF. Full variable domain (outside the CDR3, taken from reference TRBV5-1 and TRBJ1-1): KAGVTQTPRYLIKTRGQQVTLSCSPISGHRSVSWYQQTPGQGLQFLFEYFSETQRNKGNFPGRFSGRQFSNSRSEMNVSTLELGDSALYLCASSEEGTVGSFFGQGTRLTVV.